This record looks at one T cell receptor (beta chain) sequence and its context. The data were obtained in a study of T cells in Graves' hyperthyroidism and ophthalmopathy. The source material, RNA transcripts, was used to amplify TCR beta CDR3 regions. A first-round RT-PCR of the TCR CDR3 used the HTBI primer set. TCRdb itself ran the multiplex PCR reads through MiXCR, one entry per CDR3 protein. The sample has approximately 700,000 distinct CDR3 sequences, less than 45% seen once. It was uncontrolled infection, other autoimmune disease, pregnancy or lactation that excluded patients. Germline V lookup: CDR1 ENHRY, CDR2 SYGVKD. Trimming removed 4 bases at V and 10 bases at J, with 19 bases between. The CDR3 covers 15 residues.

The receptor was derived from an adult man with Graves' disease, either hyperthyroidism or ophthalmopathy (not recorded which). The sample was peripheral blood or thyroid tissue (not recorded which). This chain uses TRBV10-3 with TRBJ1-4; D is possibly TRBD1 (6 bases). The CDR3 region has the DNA TGTGCCATCAGTGGCTCCATCGGGACATCTGCAAAACTGTTTTTT. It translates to CAISGSIGTSAKLFF.